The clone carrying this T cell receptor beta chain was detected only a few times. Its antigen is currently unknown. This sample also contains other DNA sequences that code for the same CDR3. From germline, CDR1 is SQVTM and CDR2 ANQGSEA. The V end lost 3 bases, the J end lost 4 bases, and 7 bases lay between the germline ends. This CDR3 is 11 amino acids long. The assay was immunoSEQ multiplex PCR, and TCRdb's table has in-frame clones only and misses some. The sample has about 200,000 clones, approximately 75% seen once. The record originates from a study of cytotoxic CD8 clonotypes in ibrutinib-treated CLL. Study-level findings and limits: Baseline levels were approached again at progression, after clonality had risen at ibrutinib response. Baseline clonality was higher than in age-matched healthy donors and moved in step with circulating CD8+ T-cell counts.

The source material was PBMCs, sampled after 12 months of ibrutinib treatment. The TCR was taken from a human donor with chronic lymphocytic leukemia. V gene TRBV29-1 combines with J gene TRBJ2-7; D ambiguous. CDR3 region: CSVDGLYEQYF. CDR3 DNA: TGCAGCGTTGACGGGTTATACGAGCAGTACTTC.